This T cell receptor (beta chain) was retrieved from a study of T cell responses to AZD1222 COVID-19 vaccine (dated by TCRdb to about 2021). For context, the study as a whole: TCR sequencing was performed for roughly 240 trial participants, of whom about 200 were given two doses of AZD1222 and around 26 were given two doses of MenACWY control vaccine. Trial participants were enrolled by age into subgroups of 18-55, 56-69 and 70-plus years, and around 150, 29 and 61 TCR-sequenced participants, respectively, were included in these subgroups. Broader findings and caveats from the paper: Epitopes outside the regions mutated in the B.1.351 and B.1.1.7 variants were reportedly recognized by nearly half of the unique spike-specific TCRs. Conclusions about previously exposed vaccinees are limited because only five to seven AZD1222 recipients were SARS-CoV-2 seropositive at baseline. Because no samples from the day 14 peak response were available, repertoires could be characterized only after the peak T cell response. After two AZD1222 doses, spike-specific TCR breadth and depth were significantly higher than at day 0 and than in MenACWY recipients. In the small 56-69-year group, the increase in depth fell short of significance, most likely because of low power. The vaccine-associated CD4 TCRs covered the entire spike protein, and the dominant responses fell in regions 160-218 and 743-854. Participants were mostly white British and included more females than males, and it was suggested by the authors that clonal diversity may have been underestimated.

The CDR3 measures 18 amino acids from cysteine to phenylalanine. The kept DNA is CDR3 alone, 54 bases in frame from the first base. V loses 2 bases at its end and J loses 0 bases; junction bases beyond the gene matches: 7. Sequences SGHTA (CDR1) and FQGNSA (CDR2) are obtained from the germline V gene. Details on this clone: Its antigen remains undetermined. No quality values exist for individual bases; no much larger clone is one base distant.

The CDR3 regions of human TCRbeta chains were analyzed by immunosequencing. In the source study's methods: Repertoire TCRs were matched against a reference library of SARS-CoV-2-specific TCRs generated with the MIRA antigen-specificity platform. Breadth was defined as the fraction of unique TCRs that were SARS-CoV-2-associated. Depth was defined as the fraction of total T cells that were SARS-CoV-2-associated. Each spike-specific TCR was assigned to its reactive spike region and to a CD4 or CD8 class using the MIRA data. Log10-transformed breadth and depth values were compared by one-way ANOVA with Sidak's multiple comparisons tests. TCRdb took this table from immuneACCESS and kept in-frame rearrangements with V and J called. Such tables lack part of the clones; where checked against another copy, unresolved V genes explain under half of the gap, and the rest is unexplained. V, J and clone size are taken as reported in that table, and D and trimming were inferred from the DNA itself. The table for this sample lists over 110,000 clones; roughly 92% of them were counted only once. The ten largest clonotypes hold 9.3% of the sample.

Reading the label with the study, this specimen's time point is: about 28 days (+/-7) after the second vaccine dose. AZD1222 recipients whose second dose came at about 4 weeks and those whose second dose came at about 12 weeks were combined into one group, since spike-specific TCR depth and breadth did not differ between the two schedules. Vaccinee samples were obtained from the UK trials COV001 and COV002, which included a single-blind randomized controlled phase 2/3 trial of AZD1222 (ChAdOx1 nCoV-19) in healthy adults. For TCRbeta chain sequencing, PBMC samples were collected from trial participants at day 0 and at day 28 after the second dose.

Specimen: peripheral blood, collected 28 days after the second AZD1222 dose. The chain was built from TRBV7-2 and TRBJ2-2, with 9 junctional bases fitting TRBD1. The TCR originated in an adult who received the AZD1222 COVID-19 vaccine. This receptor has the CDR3 CASSLPKQGATNTGELFF. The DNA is TGTGCCAGCAGCTTACCGAAACAGGGGGCGACGAACACCGGGGAGCTGTTTTTT.